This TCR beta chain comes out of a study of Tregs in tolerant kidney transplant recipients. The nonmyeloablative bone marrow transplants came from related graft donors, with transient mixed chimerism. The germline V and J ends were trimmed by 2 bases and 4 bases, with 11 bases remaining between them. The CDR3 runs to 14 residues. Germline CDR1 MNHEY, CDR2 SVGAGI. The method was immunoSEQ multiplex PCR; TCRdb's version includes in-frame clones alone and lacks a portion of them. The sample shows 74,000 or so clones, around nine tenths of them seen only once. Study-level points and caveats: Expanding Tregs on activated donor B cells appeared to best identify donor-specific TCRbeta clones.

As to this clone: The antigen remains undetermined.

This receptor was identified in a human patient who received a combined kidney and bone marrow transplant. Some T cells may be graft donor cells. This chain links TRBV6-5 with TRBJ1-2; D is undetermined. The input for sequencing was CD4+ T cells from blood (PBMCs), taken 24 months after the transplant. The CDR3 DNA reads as TGTGCCAGCAGTTACCCCCGGGTGGGCTATGGCTACACCTTC. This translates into CASSYPRVGYGYTF.